Below are 20 T cell receptor beta chains sequenced from a single sample in a study of OX40 agonist ivuxolimab in advanced cancers. Method: immunoSEQ multiplex PCR; TCRdb's copy keeps in-frame clones and lacks some. The sample consists of 82,000 or so clones, around 83% of them appearing once. The input for sequencing was CD4+ or CD8+ T cells sorted from blood, taken in a trial of the OX40 agonist ivuxolimab. The source is an adult with an advanced solid tumor such as melanoma, head and neck, liver or kidney cancer.

The chain joins TRBV5-6 to TRBJ1-3; no clear D. V lost 0 bases, J lost 2 bases, and 9 bases lay in between. Germline-derived CDR1 and CDR2 are SGHDT and YYEEEE. This CDR3 contains 15 residues. This CDR3 is CASSLGRNTGNTIYF. DNA of the CDR3: TGTGCCAGCAGCTTGGGGAGGAATACTGGAAACACCATATATTTT.

The chain uses TRBV11-2 and TRBJ2-4, with no clear D. The germline V gene has CDR1 SGHAT and CDR2 FQNNGV. The CDR3 is made up of 13 amino acids. Trimming removed 6 bases at V and 6 bases at J, with 12 bases between. CDR3 in DNA: TGTGCCAGCAGACACGTGAGTGGAAACATTCAGTACTTC. Translated, it gives CASRHVSGNIQYF.

The chain couples TRBV11-2 to TRBJ2-4; 8 nucleotides agree with TRBD2. The CDR3 has 14 amino acids. V gave up 0 bases and J gave up 7 bases; unmatched junction bases: 2. Germline CDR1 is SGHAT and CDR2 is FQNNGV. The CDR3 bases are TGTGCCAGCAGCTTAGACCGGGAGGGGAACATTCAGTACTTC. Its translation is CASSLDREGNIQYF. Full variable domain (outside the CDR3, taken from reference TRBV11-2 and TRBJ2-4): EAGVAQSPRYKIIEKRQSVAFWCNPISGHATLYWYQQILGQGPKLLIQFQNNGVVDDSQLPKDRFSAERLKGVDSTLKIQPAKLEDSAVYLCASSLDREGNIQYFGAGTRLSVL.

This clone was observed a single time. The CDR3 coding sequence is TGCGCCAGCAGTGAGTCCCAGGGCGGAGAGACCCAGTACTTC. Amino acid sequence: CASSESQGGETQYF. The V and J genes are TRBV10-1 and TRBJ2-5; D may be TRBD1 (5 bases). The V and J ends lost 0 bases and 4 bases respectively, with 9 bases between them. This CDR3 region has 14 residues. Germline V gene sequence: CDR1 WNHNN, CDR2 SYGVQD (reference sequence).

This chain joins TRBV7-9 and TRBJ2-7, with a possible D match to TRBD1 (6 bases). V dropped 0 bases and J dropped 5 bases, with 11 bases sitting between them. Germline assignment: CDR1 SEHNR and CDR2 FQNEAQ (reference sequence). The CDR3 contains 14 residues. The CDR3 loop reads CASSLAQGLNEQYF. The CDR3 coding sequence is TGTGCCAGCAGCTTAGCTCAGGGGCTTAACGAGCAGTACTTC. Using reference TRBV7-9 and TRBJ2-7 for the parts outside the CDR3, the full variable domain is DTGVSQNPRHKITKRGQNVTFRCDPISEHNRLYWYRQTLGQGPEFLTYFQNEAQLEKSRLLSDRFSAERPKGSFSTLEIQRTEQGDSAMYLCASSLAQGLNEQYFGPGTRLTVT.

Comments on this clone: Different DNA sequences within this sample yield the same CDR3. V usage is TRBV28 and J usage is TRBJ2-5, with D hard to call. With 3 bases removed from V and 4 bases from J, the gap between germline ends came to 6 bases. This CDR3 is built from 12 residues. Germline values: CDR1 MDHEN, CDR2 SYDVKM. CDR3: CASSLLGETQYF. The DNA of the CDR3 is TGTGCCAGCAGTTTGTTGGGAGAGACCCAGTACTTC.

This chain uses TRBV10-3 with TRBJ1-3; the D is unclear. CDR1 ENHRY and CDR2 SYGVKD come from the germline V gene. The V end lost 8 bases, the J end lost 1 base, and 6 bases lay between the germline ends. The CDR3 is made up of 12 amino acids. The CDR3 reads CAISRSGNTIYF. For the CDR3, the DNA is TGTGCCATCTCTAGGTCTGGAAACACCATATATTTT.

The chain joins TRBV6-1 to TRBJ1-4; weak D call: TRBD1 (5 bases). Germline V CDR1 and CDR2: MNHNS, SASEGT. V shed 8 bases and J shed 2 bases, with 9 bases lying between them. There are 13 residues in the CDR3. CDR3 DNA: TGTGCCAGCGGGGACTCGACTAATGAAAAACTGTTTTTT. This translates into CASGDSTNEKLFF.

V and J are TRBV7-2 and TRBJ2-7; D is undetermined. Germline loops: CDR1 SGHTA, CDR2 FQGNSA. Deletions cut 0 bases from V and 1 base from J, with 13 bases between. The CDR3 has 16 residues. CDR3 nucleotide sequence: TGTGCCAGCAGCTTAGCTTTGGGTCGAGCTTCCTACGAGCAGTACTTC. Protein product: CASSLALGRASYEQYF.

This sequence joins TRBV27 and TRBJ2-3; perhaps TRBD1 as D (5 bases). V was trimmed by 7 bases and J by 2 bases, leaving 10 bases between them. Germline CDR1 reads MNHEY; CDR2 reads SMNVEV (reference sequence). The CDR3 runs to 13 residues. The CDR3 sequence is CASTQTVTDTQYF. The CDR3, as DNA: TGTGCCAGCACCCAGACAGTCACAGATACGCAGTATTTT.

This clone was observed a few times. V and J are TRBV7-2 and TRBJ2-7; 11 bases match TRBD2. The length of the CDR3 is 15 residues. Germline assignment: CDR1 SGHTA and CDR2 FQGNSA. V was pared by 5 bases and J by 3 bases, with 6 bases of the junction left unmatched. CDR3 sequence (DNA): TGTGCCAGCAGCCACAATAGCGGGGGGGACTACGAGCAGTACTTC. The encoded protein is CASSHNSGGDYEQYF.

This chain uses TRBV10-3 with TRBJ2-7; TRBD2 might be the D (7 bases). The CDR3 contains 13 residues. The germline V and J ends were trimmed by 11 bases and 3 bases, with 17 bases remaining between them. Germline loops: CDR1 ENHRY, CDR2 SYGVKD. This chain's CDR3 is CASSGGRYYEQYF. CDR3 DNA sequence: TGTGCCTCGTCGGGGGGCCGCTACTACGAGCAGTACTTC.

This clone appeared a few times. The chain uses TRBV7-6 and TRBJ2-5; no clear D gene. The V end lost 3 bases, the J end lost 1 base, and 12 bases lay between the germline ends. Germline V lookup: CDR1 SGHVS, CDR2 FNYEAQ. This CDR3 has 15 amino acids. Here the CDR3 DNA reads TGTGCCAGCAGCTTTTTGTCCGGGTTCCAAGAGACCCAGTACTTC. Amino acids: CASSFLSGFQETQYF.

This clone was detected a few times. The V gene is TRBV19, the J gene TRBJ2-5; 7 positions agree with TRBD1. The CDR3 covers 14 residues. The trim removed 6 bases at V and 1 base at J, leaving 5 bases unmatched. The germline CDR1 and CDR2 sequences are LNHDA and SQIVND (reference sequence). CDR3 in DNA: TGTGCCAGTAGCCCGGGACAGACCCAAGAGACCCAGTACTTC. As protein: CASSPGQTQETQYF.

The rearrangement joins TRBV7-2 to TRBJ2-2; perhaps TRBD1 as D (5 bases). V shed 5 bases and J shed 4 bases, with 11 bases lying between them. The CDR3 length is 14 residues. Looked up from germline, CDR1 is SGHTA and CDR2 is FQGNSA. The CDR3 bases are TGTGCCAGCAGCATGCAGGGTTCCACCGGGGAGCTGTTTTTT. Its protein product is CASSMQGSTGELFF.

This chain's CDR3 is CASRARQGTGDGYTF. CDR3 DNA: TGTGCCAGCAGAGCAAGACAGGGCACCGGGGATGGCTACACCTTC. The rearrangement joins TRBV6-1 to TRBJ1-2; TRBD1 aligns across 7 bases. Germline assignment: CDR1 MNHNS and CDR2 SASEGT. The CDR3 spans 15 residues. V lost 6 bases and J lost 6; bases outside the gene matches: 13.

The chain has TRBV30 and TRBJ1-1, with D perhaps matching TRBD1 (5 bases). V lost 2 bases, J lost 3 bases, and 13 bases lay in between. This CDR3 contains 14 residues. Germline V CDR1 and CDR2: GTSNPN, SVGIG (reference sequence). For the CDR3, the DNA is TGTGCCTGGAGTCTTCGCGGGGGGGACACTGAAGCTTTCTTT. It translates to CAWSLRGGDTEAFF. The full variable domain, completed using reference TRBV30 and TRBJ1-1, is SQTIHQWPATLVQPVGSPLSLECTVEGTSNPNLYWYRQAAGRGLQLLFYSVGIGQISSEVPQNLSASRPQDRQFILSSKKLLLSDSGFYLCAWSLRGGDTEAFFGQGTRLTVV.

V and J are TRBV5-6 and TRBJ2-5; D may be TRBD1 (5 bases). This CDR3 is 14 amino acids long. Trimming took 0 bases from V and 5 from J, leaving 11 bases between them. The germline gives CDR1 SGHDT, CDR2 YYEEEE. The CDR3 nucleotides read TGTGCCAGCAGCTTGGCCTACAGGTGGGAGACCCAGTACTTC. This translates into CASSLAYRWETQYF.

This clone was seen just once. The chain couples TRBV5-1 to TRBJ2-7; 9 bases match TRBD1. The CDR3 runs 14 residues. The V gene end was trimmed by 4 bases and the J gene end by 2 bases; junction bases not matched to a gene: 4. Germline CDR1 reads SGHRS; CDR2 reads YFSETQ. This CDR3 is CASSAGQGAYEQYF. In DNA form, the CDR3 reads TGCGCCAGCAGCGCGGGACAGGGAGCCTACGAGCAGTACTTC.

This CDR3 is CASSRTGGETNEKLFF. The CDR3, as DNA: TGTGCCAGCAGCCGGACAGGGGGCGAGACTAATGAAAAACTGTTTTTT. The chain uses TRBV7-2 and TRBJ1-4; TRBD1 agrees at 11 bases. CDR1 and CDR2 (germline): SGHTA, FQGNSA. The CDR3 is 16 amino acids. The junction had 4 bases not matched to a gene; V was cut back by 5 bases and J by 2 bases.